This TCR beta chain was sequenced in a study of T cell responses to AZD1222 COVID-19 vaccine. Profiling relied on immunoSEQ multiplex PCR, and the TCRdb table lists in-frame clones only, not all of them. The sample contains about 150,000 clones, about nine tenths of which appear only once. As concerns this clone: Its cognate antigen is unknown.

CDR3 size: 13 residues. With 5 bases removed from V and 0 bases from J, the gap between germline ends came to 6 bases. Germline CDR1 is SGHTA and CDR2 is FQGNSA. Study-wide findings and caveats: Vaccine-associated CD4 TCRs ranged over spike, dominating at 160-218 and 743-854. All repertoire sampling was performed exclusively after the peak T cell response.

The receptor was derived from an adult who received the AZD1222 COVID-19 vaccine. The chain employs TRBV7-2 and TRBJ2-3, with no clear D. Specimen: peripheral blood, collected 28 days after the second AZD1222 dose. The CDR3 spells CASSPWSTDTQYF. Written as DNA, the CDR3 is TGTGCCAGCAGCCCGTGGAGCACAGATACGCAGTATTTT. Full variable domain (rest looked up from reference TRBV7-2 and TRBJ2-3): GAGVSQSPSNKVTEKGKDVELRCDPISGHTALYWYRQSLGQGLEFLIYFQGNSAPDKSGLPSDRFSAERTGGSVSTLTIQRTQQEDSAVYLCASSPWSTDTQYFGPGTRLTVL.